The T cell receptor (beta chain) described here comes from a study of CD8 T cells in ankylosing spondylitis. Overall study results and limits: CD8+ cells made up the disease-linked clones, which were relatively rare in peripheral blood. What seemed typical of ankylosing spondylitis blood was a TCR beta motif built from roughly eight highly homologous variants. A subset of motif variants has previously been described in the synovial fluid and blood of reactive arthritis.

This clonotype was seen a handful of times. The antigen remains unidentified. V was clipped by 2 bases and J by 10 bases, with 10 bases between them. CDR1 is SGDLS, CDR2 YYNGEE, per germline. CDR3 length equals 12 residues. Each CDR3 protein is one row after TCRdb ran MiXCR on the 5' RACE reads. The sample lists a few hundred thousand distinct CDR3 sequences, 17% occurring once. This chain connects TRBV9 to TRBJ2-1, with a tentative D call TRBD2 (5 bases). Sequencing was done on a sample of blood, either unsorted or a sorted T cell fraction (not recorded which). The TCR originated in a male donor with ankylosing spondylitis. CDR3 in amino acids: CASSVSAGEQFF. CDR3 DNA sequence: TGTGCCAGCAGCGTTAGCGCTGGGGAGCAGTTCTTC.